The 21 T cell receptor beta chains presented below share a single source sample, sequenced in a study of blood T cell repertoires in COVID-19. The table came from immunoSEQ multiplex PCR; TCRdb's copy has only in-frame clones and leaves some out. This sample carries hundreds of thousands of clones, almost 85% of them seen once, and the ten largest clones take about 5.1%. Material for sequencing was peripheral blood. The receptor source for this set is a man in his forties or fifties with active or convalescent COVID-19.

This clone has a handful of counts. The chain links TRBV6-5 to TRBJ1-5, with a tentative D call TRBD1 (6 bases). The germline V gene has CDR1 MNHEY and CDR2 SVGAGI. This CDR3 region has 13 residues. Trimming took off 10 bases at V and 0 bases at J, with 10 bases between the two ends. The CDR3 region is CAIQGNSNQPQHF. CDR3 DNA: TGTGCCATTCAGGGGAATAGCAATCAGCCCCAGCATTTT.

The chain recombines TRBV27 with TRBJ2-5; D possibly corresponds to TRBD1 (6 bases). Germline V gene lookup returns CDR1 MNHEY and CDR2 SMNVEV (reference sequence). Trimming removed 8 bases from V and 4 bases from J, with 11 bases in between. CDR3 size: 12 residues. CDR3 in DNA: TGTGCCAGCGGAAGCAGGGGAGAGACCCAGTACTTC. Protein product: CASGSRGETQYF.

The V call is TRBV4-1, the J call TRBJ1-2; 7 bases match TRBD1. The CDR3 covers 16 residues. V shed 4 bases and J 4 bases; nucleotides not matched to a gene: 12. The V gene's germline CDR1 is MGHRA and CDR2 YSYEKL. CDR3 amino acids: CASSPGVQGLVYGYTF. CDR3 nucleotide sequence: TGCGCCAGCAGCCCTGGAGTACAGGGGCTTGTCTATGGCTACACCTTC.

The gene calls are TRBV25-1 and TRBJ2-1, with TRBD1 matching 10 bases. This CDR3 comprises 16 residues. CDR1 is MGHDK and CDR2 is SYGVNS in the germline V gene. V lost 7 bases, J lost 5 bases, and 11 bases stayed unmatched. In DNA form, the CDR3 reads TGTGCCAGCAACCATCCCGGGACAGGGGCCGACAATGAGCAGTTCTTC. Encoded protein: CASNHPGTGADNEQFF.

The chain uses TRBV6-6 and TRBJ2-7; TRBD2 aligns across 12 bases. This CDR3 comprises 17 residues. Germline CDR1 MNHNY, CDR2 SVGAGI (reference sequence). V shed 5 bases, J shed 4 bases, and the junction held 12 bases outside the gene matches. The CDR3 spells CASSLGGAGLAGYEQYF. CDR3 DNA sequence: TGTGCCAGCAGTCTGGGTGGTGCGGGACTAGCGGGTTACGAGCAGTACTTC.

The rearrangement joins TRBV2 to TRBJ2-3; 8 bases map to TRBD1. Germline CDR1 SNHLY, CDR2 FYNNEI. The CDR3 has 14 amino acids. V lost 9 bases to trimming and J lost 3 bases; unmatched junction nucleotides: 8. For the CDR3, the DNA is TGTGCCAGAGCAACAGGGGGGAGGACAGATACGCAGTATTTT. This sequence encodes CARATGGRTDTQYF.

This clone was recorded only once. The CDR3 loop is CASSPHQGVRGEKLFF. DNA of the CDR3: TGTGCCAGCAGCCCGCATCAGGGGGTAAGGGGTGAAAAACTGTTTTTT. The rearrangement links TRBV21-1 to TRBJ1-4; TRBD1 was called by the table and not checked on the DNA. TRBV21-1 is a known pseudogene. This CDR3 spans 16 amino acids.

This chain's CDR3 is CASSLAGGGGNTIYF. The CDR3 DNA follows: TGTGCCAGCAGCTTGGCGGGGGGTGGTGGAAACACCATATATTTT. The chain combines TRBV5-4 with TRBJ1-3, with D possibly matching TRBD1 (5 bases). Looked up from germline, CDR1 is SGHNT and CDR2 is YYREEE (reference sequence). The CDR3 is 15 amino acids. V was clipped by 0 bases and J by 3 bases, with 10 bases between them.

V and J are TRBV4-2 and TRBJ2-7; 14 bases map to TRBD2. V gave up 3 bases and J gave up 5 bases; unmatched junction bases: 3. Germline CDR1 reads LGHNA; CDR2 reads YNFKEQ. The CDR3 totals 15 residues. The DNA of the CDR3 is TGTGCCAGCAGCCATGGGACTAGCGGGAGTCACGAGCAGTACTTC. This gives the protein CASSHGTSGSHEQYF.

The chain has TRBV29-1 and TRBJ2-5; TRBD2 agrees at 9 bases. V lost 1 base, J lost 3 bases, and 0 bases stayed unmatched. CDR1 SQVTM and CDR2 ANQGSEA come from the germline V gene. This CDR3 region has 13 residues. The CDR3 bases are TGCAGCGTTGAAGGACTAGCGGAAGAGACCCAGTACTTC. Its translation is CSVEGLAEETQYF.

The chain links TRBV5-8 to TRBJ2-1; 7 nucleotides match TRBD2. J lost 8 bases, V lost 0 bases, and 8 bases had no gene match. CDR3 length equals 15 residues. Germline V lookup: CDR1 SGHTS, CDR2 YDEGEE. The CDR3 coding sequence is TGTGCCAGCAGCTTGGTTCGCGGGAGTGACTATGAGCAGTTCTTC. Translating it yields CASSLVRGSDYEQFF. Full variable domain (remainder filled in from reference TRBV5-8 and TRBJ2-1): EAGVTQSPTHLIKTRGQQATLRCSPISGHTSVYWYQQALGLGLQFLLWYDEGEERNRGNFPPRFSGRQFPNYSSELNVNALELEDSALYLCASSLVRGSDYEQFFGPGTRLTVL.

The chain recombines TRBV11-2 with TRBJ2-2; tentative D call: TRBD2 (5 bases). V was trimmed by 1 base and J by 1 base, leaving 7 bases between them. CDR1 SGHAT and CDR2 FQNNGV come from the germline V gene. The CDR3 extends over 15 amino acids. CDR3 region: CASSLGGGNTGELFF. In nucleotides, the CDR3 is TGTGCCAGCAGCTTAGGAGGAGGGAACACCGGGGAGCTGTTTTTT.

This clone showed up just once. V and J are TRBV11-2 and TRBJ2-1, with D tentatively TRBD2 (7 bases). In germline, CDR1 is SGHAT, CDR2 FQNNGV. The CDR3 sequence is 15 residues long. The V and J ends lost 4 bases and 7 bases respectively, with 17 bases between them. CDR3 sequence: CASSSLGAGANEQFF. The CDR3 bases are TGTGCCAGCAGCTCCCTGGGGGCGGGAGCGAATGAGCAGTTCTTC.

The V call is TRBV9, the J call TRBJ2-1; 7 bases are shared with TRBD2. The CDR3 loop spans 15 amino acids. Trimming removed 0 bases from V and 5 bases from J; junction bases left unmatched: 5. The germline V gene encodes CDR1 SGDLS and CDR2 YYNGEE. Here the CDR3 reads CASSVGLAVHNEQFF. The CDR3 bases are TGTGCCAGCAGCGTAGGGCTAGCGGTCCACAATGAGCAGTTCTTC.

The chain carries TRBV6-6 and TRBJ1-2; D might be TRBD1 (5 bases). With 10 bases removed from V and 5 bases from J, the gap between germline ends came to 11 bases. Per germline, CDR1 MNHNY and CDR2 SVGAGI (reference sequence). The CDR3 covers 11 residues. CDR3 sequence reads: CATAGGYGYTF. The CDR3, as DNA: TGTGCCACCGCGGGGGGGTATGGCTACACCTTC.

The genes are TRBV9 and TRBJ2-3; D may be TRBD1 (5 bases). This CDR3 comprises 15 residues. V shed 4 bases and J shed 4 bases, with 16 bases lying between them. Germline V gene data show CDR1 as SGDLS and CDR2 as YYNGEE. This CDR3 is CASSLGPKGPDTQYF. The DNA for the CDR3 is TGTGCCAGCAGCCTCGGACCAAAGGGGCCAGATACGCAGTATTTT.

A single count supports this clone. The CDR3 DNA follows: TGTGCCAGCAGCCAAGCAAGGTGGCAGGGTGAGACCCAGTACTTC. Protein sequence: CASSQARWQGETQYF. The chain joins TRBV14 to TRBJ2-5, with a tentative D call TRBD1 (5 bases). The CDR3 is 15 residues long. CDR1 is SGHDN and CDR2 is FVKESK in the germline V gene. Trimming pared 1 base from V and 5 bases from J, leaving 14 bases between.

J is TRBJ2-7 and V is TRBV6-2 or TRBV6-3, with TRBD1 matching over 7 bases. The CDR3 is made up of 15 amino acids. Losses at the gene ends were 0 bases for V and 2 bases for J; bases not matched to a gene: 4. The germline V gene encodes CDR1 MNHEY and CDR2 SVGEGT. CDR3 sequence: CASSYSRDSTYEQYF. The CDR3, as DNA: TGTGCCAGCAGTTACTCTAGGGACAGTACCTACGAGCAGTACTTC.

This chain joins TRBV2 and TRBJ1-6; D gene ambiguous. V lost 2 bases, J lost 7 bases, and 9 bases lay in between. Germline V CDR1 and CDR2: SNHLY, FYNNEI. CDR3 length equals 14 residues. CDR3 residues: CASSERGTNSPLHF. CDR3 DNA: TGTGCCAGCAGTGAACGCGGTACAAATTCACCCCTCCACTTT.

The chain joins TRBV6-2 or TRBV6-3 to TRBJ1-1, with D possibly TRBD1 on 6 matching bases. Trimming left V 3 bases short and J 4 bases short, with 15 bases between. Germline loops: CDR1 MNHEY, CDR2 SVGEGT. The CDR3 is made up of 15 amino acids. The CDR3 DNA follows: TGTGCCAGCAGTTATCCGGACAGTGGAGGCACTGAAGCTTTCTTT. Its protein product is CASSYPDSGGTEAFF.

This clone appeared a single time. CDR3 DNA sequence: TGTGCCAGCAGTTACGCAGGGATACAGGGCTACACCTTC. Translated: CASSYAGIQGYTF. J is TRBJ1-2 and V is TRBV6-2 or TRBV6-3; tentative D call: TRBD1 (5 bases). The V and J ends lost 2 bases and 8 bases respectively, with 12 bases between them. The germline gives CDR1 MNHEY, CDR2 SVGEGT. The CDR3 spans 13 residues.